The present entry profiles one T cell receptor (beta chain) with its context. Its antigen is currently unknown. The data stem from a study of human T cells and chemical hapten exposure. Whole-study context: Across samples, TCR yields varied, mostly owing to small differences in pooled library volumes.

Indicated time point: pre-sensitization, week 0. Treatment described: therapeutic diphenylcyclopropenone sensitization with weekly scalp DPC. The library tagged each cDNA molecule with unique molecular identifiers. TCRdb used MiXCR to reprocess the RACE reads, holding one entry per CDR3 protein. Of 180,000 or so distinct CDR3 sequences listed, around 30% were seen once; the top ten hold 2.9%. General study results and limits: There were significantly more large CDR3 similarity clusters among expanded TCRs than among controls.

The CDR3 runs to 13 residues. V was shortened by 4 bases and J by 5 bases, with 11 bases between the two germline ends. CDR1 MDHEN and CDR2 SYDVKM come from the germline V gene. The origin of this receptor is a woman between 25 and 40 years old with alopecia areata. Some clones in this sample may be carry-over from other donors' samples. This specimen was whole blood, taken in connection with sensitization to the hapten diphenylcyclopropenone (DPC). V usage is TRBV28 and J usage is TRBJ2-5; D remains unclear. CDR3 sequence: CASSSSRSETQYF. As DNA, the CDR3 is TGTGCCAGCAGTTCCTCTAGGTCGGAGACCCAGTACTTC.